This is a list of T cell receptor beta chains from one sample in a study of blood T cell repertoires in COVID-19. The method was immunoSEQ multiplex PCR; TCRdb's version includes in-frame clones alone and lacks a portion of them. The sample lists 450,000 to 600,000 clones, approximately 86% seen once, with 0.7% in the top ten. Sequencing was done on a sample of PBMCs or T cells enriched from blood (not recorded which). Every receptor here comes from a woman between 18 and 30 years old who had recovered from COVID-19. Each CDR3 is given with its conserved first and last residue. Some rows mark clone size as missing; the rest say once, few, many or name a class of expanded clone.

CDR3	V	J	size
CASSPNRVNTEAFF	TRBV27	TRBJ1-1	few
CASSQITDTQYF	TRBV11-1	TRBJ2-3	.
CAISESHSVSAYEQYF	TRBV10-3	TRBJ2-7	once
CASSTGQGEYGYTF	TRBV19	TRBJ1-2	few
CASSLGQGRVMGNTIYF	TRBV5-4	TRBJ1-3	.
CASTVTGTDYGYTF	TRBV5-1	TRBJ1-2	.
CASSFLSRTSGGALGAETQYF	TRBV27	TRBJ2-5	.
CASSLAGGWGNSPLHF	TRBV7-8	TRBJ1-6	.
CASSSEMGSEAFF	TRBV7-9	TRBJ1-1	.
CASSSGQAHSSYNEQFF	TRBV5-4	TRBJ2-1	.
CASSYSWGQGITDTQYF	TRBV28	TRBJ2-3	once
CASSLDSADTQYF	TRBV27	TRBJ2-3	.
CASSEMGDRGRKGGYTF	TRBV10-1	TRBJ1-2	.
CAWSADRGEQPQHF	TRBV30	TRBJ1-5	.
CAWSVVGGLSYEQYF	TRBV30	TRBJ2-7	.
CATSGGAWAETQYF	TRBV10-3	TRBJ2-5	.
CASSPGSQDTEAFF	TRBV5-1	TRBJ1-1	.
CASSSTRTGYEQYF	TRBV5-1	TRBJ2-7	.
CASSEAAVLYGYTF	TRBV2	TRBJ1-2	.
CASSRMPLAGDTDTQYF	TRBV4-1	TRBJ2-3	.
CASSQVPGQGFGEQFF	TRBV4-1	TRBJ2-1	.
CASTKGVSSNQPQHF	TRBV6-6	TRBJ1-5	few
CASSLEELTDTQYF	TRBV5-1	TRBJ2-3	.
CASSTRRGQPQHF	TRBV19	TRBJ1-5	.
CASSSGLALSYNEQFF	TRBV7-2	TRBJ2-1	.
CSASFGGPTTDTQYF	TRBV20-1	TRBJ2-3	.
CASSDSGGAGDTQYF	TRBV6-4	TRBJ2-3	.
CASSYESPGGRGYTF	TRBV6-5	TRBJ1-2	few
CASSPNSLGGQTQYF	TRBV18	TRBJ2-5	.
CASSQDPTRAPGPNNEQFF	TRBV4-1	TRBJ2-1	.